This T cell receptor beta chain was found in a study of cytomegalovirus exposure and HLA in healthy donors. Study observations and caveats: Common viral pathogens seemed, in a later analysis, to connect with several of the most significant clusters. In a later analysis, HLA-C alleles had the fewest associated TCRs, DRB1 alleles the most. In an earlier analysis, about 87% or about 30%: the productive usage of most TCR beta V segments. At a 0.05 false discovery rate, a later analysis found about 17,000 TCR beta sequences to be associated with HLA alleles.

The CDR3 is made up of 20 amino acids. Germline values: CDR1 SGHRS, CDR2 YFSETQ. With 60 Vbeta and 13 Jbeta primers, the PCR was carried out. This table comes from immunoSEQ multiplex PCR, and its TCRdb copy is limited to in-frame clones, with some not included. Here the sample table reports around 100,000 clones. As to this clone: Its antigen is still unknown.

The gene calls are TRBV5-1 and TRBJ2-5, with TRBD2 matching 7 bases. The J call could be wrong; TRBJ2-7 is a better fit for the DNA end. The clonotype originates from a man aged 40-49 years in good health and CMV-seronegative. Sequenced input: PBMCs. CDR3 protein: CASSLPKLGRTGTTIYEQYF. DNA of the CDR3: TGCGCCAGCAGCTTGCCTAAGCTAGGACGGACCGGGACTACAATCTACGAGCAGTACTTC.